This T cell receptor (beta chain) was obtained from a study of T cell repertoires in ileal Crohn's disease. Across the study: Thiopurines (about 10) or anti-TNF agents (18) were given postoperatively to about half. At postoperative colonoscopy, neoterminal ileum biopsies were taken as M6.

Germline lookup yields CDR1 LNHDA and CDR2 SQIVND (reference sequence). This CDR3 is built from 12 residues. Between the trimmed V and J ends, which lost 9 bases and 4 bases, there was a span of 12 bases. Data came from immunoSEQ multiplex PCR; TCRdb stores just in-frame clones and leaves some out. The repertoire holds about 13,000 clones, more than 70% seen once, with around 4.1% in the top ten. Indicated time point: neoterminal ileum biopsy at postoperative endoscopy, about 6 months after surgery. Patients were adults with ileal or ileocolonic Crohn's disease needing resection. Whole-study results and caveats: Mucosal expansions were suggested to be mainly CD8 T cells.

This clone was detected a few times. Antigen: not known. V usage is TRBV19 and J usage is TRBJ1-1, with no clear D. Sample: ileal tissue. This TCR came from an adult with Crohn's disease. CDR3 coding DNA: TGTGCCAGCGCCCTCAGATCCACTGAAGCTTTCTTT. Its translation: CASALRSTEAFF.